This T cell receptor (beta chain) was recovered during a study of OX40 agonist ivuxolimab in advanced cancers. Study as a whole: Aged 23 to 79 with a mean of 60 years, they were approximately 80% male. One patient with hepatocellular carcinoma and two with cutaneous melanoma, three in all, had partial responses.

The trim removed 4 bases at V and 2 bases at J, leaving 13 bases unmatched. The germline V gene has CDR1 LNHDA and CDR2 SQIVND (reference sequence). The CDR3 is 17 residues long. Profiling relied on immunoSEQ multiplex PCR, and the TCRdb table lists in-frame clones only, not all of them. The data contain some 50,000 clones, around 89% of them seen just once; the ten biggest clones take up approximately 5%. Patients had blood sampled at baseline and again on cycle 4 day 1 and cycle 7 day 1. The rearrangement links TRBV19 to TRBJ2-7, with TRBD2 matching over 8 bases. Sample: CD4+ or CD8+ T cells sorted from blood, taken in a trial of the OX40 agonist ivuxolimab. This clonotype originated in an adult with an advanced solid tumor such as melanoma, head and neck, liver or kidney cancer. CDR3 nucleotide sequence: TGTGCCAGTAGTACAAAAACGGGGGGGGCTAGAACCTACGAGCAGTACTTC. Translation: CASSTKTGGARTYEQYF.